Listed below are T cell receptor beta chains from one sample, sequenced in a study of blood T cells in healthy people across ages. TCRdb processed the 5' RACE reads anew with MiXCR; each CDR3 protein has one entry. The sample includes some 1,000,000 distinct CDR3 sequences, approximately 25% of them seen just once. The same sample was also used in a study of T cells of mothers and their children.

What was sequenced was blood. The origin of the receptors is a girl aged 2 to 9 in good health. Both conserved end residues are part of each CDR3. The order of the fields is V gene, clone size, J gene, D gene, CDR3 DNA, CDR3 protein. The D gene is left open where the match is weak. Part of the rows lack a size; the others show once, few, many or a class for expanded clones.

TRBV15,few,TRBJ1-4,NA,TGTGCCACCAGCCTTCGGGGGAGTTCTAATGAAAAACTGTTTTTT,CATSLRGSSNEKLFF
TRBV12-3/TRBV12-4,NA,TRBJ1-5,NA,TGTGCCAGCTCGACATCAATAAGCAATCAGCCCCAGCATTTT,CASSTSISNQPQHF
TRBV7-2,NA,TRBJ2-5,NA,TGTGCCAGCAGCTTGGGACGCCTAGGCCAGTACTTC,CASSLGRLGQYF
TRBV29-1,NA,TRBJ2-3,NA,TGCAGCGTTGGGACGGAAGTACGACCAGATACGCAGTATTTT,CSVGTEVRPDTQYF
TRBV7-3,NA,TRBJ2-7,TRBD2,TGTGCCAGCAAAGCGGCGGGAGAGGGTGGCGAGCAGTACTTC,CASKAAGEGGEQYF
TRBV28,few,TRBJ2-4,NA,TGTGCCATCAGGGCGGGGAGGAGGGCGAACATTCAGTACTTC,CAIRAGRRANIQYF
TRBV4-3,few,TRBJ1-2,TRBD1,TGCGCCAGCAGCCAAGATAGGATGGCGGGACAGATCTATGGCTACACCTTC,CASSQDRMAGQIYGYTF
TRBV20-1,NA,TRBJ2-7,TRBD1,TGCAGTGCTAGAGACGACAGGGACTCCTACGAGCAGTACTTC,CSARDDRDSYEQYF
TRBV28,NA,TRBJ2-7,NA,TGTGCCAGCAGTTTCCTCGGCTTGGACGAGCAGTACTTC,CASSFLGLDEQYF
TRBV10-3,few,TRBJ2-7,NA,TGTGCCATCAGTGAGTCAGGGCTAGACGCCTACGAGCAGTACTTC,CAISESGLDAYEQYF
TRBV6-1,NA,TRBJ1-4,NA,TGTGCCAGCAGTGAAGGACTCTCAACTAATGAAAAACTGTTTTTT,CASSEGLSTNEKLFF
TRBV3-1,once,TRBJ2-5,TRBD1,TGTGCCAGCACACAACAAGGGGGCGCGGCGGAGACCCAGTACTTC,CASTQQGGAAETQYF
TRBV28,NA,TRBJ2-7,TRBD1,TGTGCCAGCAGTTACCCACAGGGGGCAGAGGAGCAGTACTTC,CASSYPQGAEEQYF
TRBV6-5,few,TRBJ1-2,NA,TGTGCCAATAGCCCGGACACTTGGAACTATGGCTACACCTTC,CANSPDTWNYGYTF
TRBV28,NA,TRBJ1-2,NA,TGTGCCAGCAGTTTATTGACAGGCGGAGGCTACACCTTC,CASSLLTGGGYTF
TRBV6-6,NA,TRBJ2-3,NA,TGTGCCAGCAGTTCAAACAGGGACGCTAGCACAGATACGCAGTATTTT,CASSSNRDASTDTQYF
TRBV12-3/TRBV12-4,few,TRBJ2-5,TRBD1,TGTGCCAGCAGTGCCGGGACAGGGCGACAAGAGACCCAGTACTTC,CASSAGTGRQETQYF
TRBV12-3/TRBV12-4,few,TRBJ2-5,TRBD1,TGTGCCAGCAGCCCTCACAGGGGCAACCAAGAGACCCAGTACTTC,CASSPHRGNQETQYF
TRBV28,few,TRBJ2-3,TRBD1,TGTGCCAGCAGTTATTCGGGACAGGGTACAGATACGCAGTATTTT,CASSYSGQGTDTQYF